Listed below are T cell receptor beta chains from one sample, sequenced in a study of human T cells and chemical hapten exposure. TCRdb itself ran the RACE reads through MiXCR, one entry per CDR3 protein. The top ten clones hold around 2.3% of a sample with fewer than 500,000 distinct CDR3 sequences, around 4.8% of them seen once. The material was whole blood, obtained in connection with sensitization to the hapten diphenylcyclopropenone (DPC). The receptors originated from a woman aged 45-65 years with alopecia areata. Some clones in this sample may be carry-over from other donors' samples. Both conserved end residues are part of each CDR3. The D gene is left open where the match is weak. The listing skips clone size in some rows; elsewhere it reads once, few, many or a size class.

J: TRBJ2-7; V: TRBV20-1; D: .; length: 13; size: many; DNA: TGCAGTGCGGCGACTGGGGCAGCCTACGAGCAGTACTTC; CDR3: CSAATGAAYEQYF
J: TRBJ2-6; V: TRBV6-5; D: .; length: 17; size: few; DNA: TGTGCCAGCAACCTCTTAGGTAGGCCCTCTGGGGCCAACGTCCTGACTTTC; CDR3: CASNLLGRPSGANVLTF
J: TRBJ2-7; V: TRBV20-1; D: TRBD2; length: 20; size: few; DNA: TGCAGTGCTAGATCTGCCCCGAGGCTAGCGGGTCTCCGAGGGACTTACGAGCAGTACTTC; CDR3: CSARSAPRLAGLRGTYEQYF
J: TRBJ1-1; V: TRBV5-4; D: TRBD1; length: 15; size: many; DNA: TGTGCCAGCAGCTCGGCGGACAGGGGGGCCACTGAAGCTTTCTTT; CDR3: CASSSADRGATEAFF
J: TRBJ2-1; V: TRBV16; D: .; length: 15; size: many; DNA: TGTGCCAGCACCCCGTGGAGGGGTACCTACAATGAGCAGTTCTTC; CDR3: CASTPWRGTYNEQFF
J: TRBJ2-1; V: TRBV5-5; D: TRBD2; length: 13; size: .; DNA: TGTGCCAGCAGTCAAATCACGGGGGGTGAGCAGTTCTTC; CDR3: CASSQITGGEQFF
J: TRBJ2-5; V: TRBV6-6; D: TRBD1; length: 16; size: few; DNA: TGTGCCAGCAGTCGATCCGCAGACAGGGTACAAGAGACCCAGTACTTC; CDR3: CASSRSADRVQETQYF
J: TRBJ2-7; V: TRBV12-3/TRBV12-4; D: .; length: 11; size: .; DNA: TGTGCCAGCAGTCGGGGACTCGAGCAGTACTTC; CDR3: CASSRGLEQYF
J: TRBJ2-3; V: TRBV9; D: TRBD2; length: 18; size: many; DNA: TGTGCCAGCAGCGGAGATGCTCACCGGACTAGCGGTACAGATACGCAGTATTTT; CDR3: CASSGDAHRTSGTDTQYF
J: TRBJ1-6; V: TRBV6-1; D: .; length: 15; size: many; DNA: TGTGCCAGCAGTGTCGGACGGACCTATAATTCACCCCTCCACTTT; CDR3: CASSVGRTYNSPLHF
J: TRBJ2-7; V: TRBV4-2; D: TRBD2; length: 16; size: many; DNA: TGTGCCAGCAGCCAAGATGGGGGTAGCGGGCCATCAGGGCAGTACTTC; CDR3: CASSQDGGSGPSGQYF
J: TRBJ1-5; V: TRBV20-1; D: .; length: 12; size: many; DNA: TGCAGTGCTAGCAGGCAGAATCAGCCCCAGCATTTT; CDR3: CSASRQNQPQHF
J: TRBJ1-1; V: TRBV28; D: .; length: 16; size: once; DNA: TGTGCCAGCAGACCTGGAACGGACGGTGGGAACACTGAAGCTTTCTTT; CDR3: CASRPGTDGGNTEAFF
J: TRBJ1-2; V: TRBV28; D: TRBD1; length: 20; size: many; DNA: TGTGCCAGCAGTTTATCGAGTATATCGAACAGGGGAAAATCTAACTATGGCTACACCTTC; CDR3: CASSLSSISNRGKSNYGYTF
J: TRBJ1-2; V: TRBV7-2; D: .; length: 16; size: .; DNA: TGTGCCAGCAGCTTAGGAGGGACACACAATTCCTTGGGCTACACCTTC; CDR3: CASSLGGTHNSLGYTF
J: TRBJ2-5; V: TRBV19; D: .; length: 14; size: few; DNA: TGTGCCACCAGAGGGGGAAGAGGCCAAGAGACCCAGTACTTC; CDR3: CATRGGRGQETQYF
J: TRBJ1-2; V: TRBV7-2; D: .; length: 15; size: few; DNA: TGTGCCAGCAGCTTAGCCAGGACAGAGGGCTATGGCTACACCTTC; CDR3: CASSLARTEGYGYTF
J: TRBJ2-4; V: TRBV20-1; D: .; length: 15; size: .; DNA: TGCAGTGCTAGAGCCCCCTATCGACCCAAAAACATTCAGTACTTC; CDR3: CSARAPYRPKNIQYF
J: TRBJ1-5; V: TRBV24-1; D: .; length: 12; size: .; DNA: TGTGCCACCAGCGCCTTGTACCAGCCCCAGCATTTT; CDR3: CATSALYQPQHF
J: TRBJ2-6; V: TRBV11-2; D: .; length: 17; size: many; DNA: TGTGCCAGCAGCCCCGGGACTTCCTTCTCTGGGGCCAACGTCCTGACTTTC; CDR3: CASSPGTSFSGANVLTF
J: TRBJ1-6; V: TRBV12-3/TRBV12-4; D: .; length: 14; size: many; DNA: TGTGCCAGCAGTAACAGGGATGTTCATTCACCCCTCCACTTT; CDR3: CASSNRDVHSPLHF
J: TRBJ1-1; V: TRBV29-1; D: .; length: 12; size: .; DNA: TGCAGCGTTGAAGGGGGGCGCGGTGAAGCTTTCTTT; CDR3: CSVEGGRGEAFF
J: TRBJ2-7; V: TRBV10-3; D: TRBD2; length: 16; size: few; DNA: TGTGCCACCACCCTTAGCGGGACTAGCGGAACCTACGAGCAGTACTTC; CDR3: CATTLSGTSGTYEQYF